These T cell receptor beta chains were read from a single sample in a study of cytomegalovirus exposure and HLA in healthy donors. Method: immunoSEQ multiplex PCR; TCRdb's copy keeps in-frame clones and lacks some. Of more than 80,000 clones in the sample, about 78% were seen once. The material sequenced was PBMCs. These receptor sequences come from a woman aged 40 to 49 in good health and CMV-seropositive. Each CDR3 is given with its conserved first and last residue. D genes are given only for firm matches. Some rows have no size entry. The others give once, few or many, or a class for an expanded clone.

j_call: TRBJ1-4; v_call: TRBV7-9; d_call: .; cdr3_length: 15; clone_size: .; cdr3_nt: TGTGCCAGCAGCTTAATAGGGGCCGCAGGTGAAAAACTGTTTTTT; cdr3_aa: CASSLIGAAGEKLFF
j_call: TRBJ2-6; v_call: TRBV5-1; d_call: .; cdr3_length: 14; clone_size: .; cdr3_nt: TGCGCCAGCAGCTCCTCTCCTGGGGCCAACGTCCTGACTTTC; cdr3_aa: CASSSSPGANVLTF
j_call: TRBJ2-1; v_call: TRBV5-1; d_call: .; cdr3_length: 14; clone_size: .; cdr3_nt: TGCGCCAGCAGGGGGGCCAGCTCCTACAATGAGCAGTTCTTC; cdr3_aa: CASRGASSYNEQFF
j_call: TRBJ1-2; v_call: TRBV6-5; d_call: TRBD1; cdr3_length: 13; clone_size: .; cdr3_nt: TGTGCCAGCAAGGGACAGGGGACGGATAGCTACACCTTC; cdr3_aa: CASKGQGTDSYTF
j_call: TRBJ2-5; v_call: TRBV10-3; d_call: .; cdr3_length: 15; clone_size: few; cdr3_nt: TGTGCCATCAGTGAGTCGAAGAGGTACCAAGAGACCCAGTACTTC; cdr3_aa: CAISESKRYQETQYF
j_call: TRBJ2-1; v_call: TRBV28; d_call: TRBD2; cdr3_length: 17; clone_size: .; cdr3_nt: TGTGCCAGCAGTTCCCCATGGACTAGCGGGAACTACAATGAGCAGTTCTTC; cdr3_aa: CASSSPWTSGNYNEQFF
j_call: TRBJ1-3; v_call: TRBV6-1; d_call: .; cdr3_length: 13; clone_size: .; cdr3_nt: TGTGCCAGTCCAGGGGCCTCTGGAAACACCATATATTTT; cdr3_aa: CASPGASGNTIYF
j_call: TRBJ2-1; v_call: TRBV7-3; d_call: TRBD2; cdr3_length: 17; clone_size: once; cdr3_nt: TGTGCCAGCAGCTTAACTGATAGCGGGAGCTCCTACAATGAGCAGTTCTTC; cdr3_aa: CASSLTDSGSSYNEQFF
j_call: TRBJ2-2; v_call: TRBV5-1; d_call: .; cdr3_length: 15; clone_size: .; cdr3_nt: TGCGCCAGCAGCTTGTCGGCGGAAGGCGCCGGGGAGCTGTTTTTT; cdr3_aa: CASSLSAEGAGELFF
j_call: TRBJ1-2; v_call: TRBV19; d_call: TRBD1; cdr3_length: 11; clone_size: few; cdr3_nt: TGTGCCTCCCAGATGGGACAGGGGTACACCTTC; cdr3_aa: CASQMGQGYTF
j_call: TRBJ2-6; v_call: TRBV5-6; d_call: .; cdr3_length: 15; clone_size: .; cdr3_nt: TGTGCCAGCAGTTCCATTGGACTTGGGGCCAACGTCCTGACTTTC; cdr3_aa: CASSSIGLGANVLTF
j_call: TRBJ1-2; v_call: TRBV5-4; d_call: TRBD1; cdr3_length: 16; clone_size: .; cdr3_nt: TGTGCCAGCAGCTGGTTTCGGACAGGGGACAACGGTGGCTACACCTTC; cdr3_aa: CASSWFRTGDNGGYTF
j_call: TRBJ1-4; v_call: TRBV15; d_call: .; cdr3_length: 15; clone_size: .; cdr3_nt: TGTGCCACCAGCCGCGCAGGTTCCCCTAATGAAAAACTGTTTTTT; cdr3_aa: CATSRAGSPNEKLFF
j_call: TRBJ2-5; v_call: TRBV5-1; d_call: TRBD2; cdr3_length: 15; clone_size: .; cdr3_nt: TGCGCCAGCAGCTCTATGGGGCAGGGAGCGGGAGAGGCGTACTTC; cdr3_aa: CASSSMGQGAGEAYF
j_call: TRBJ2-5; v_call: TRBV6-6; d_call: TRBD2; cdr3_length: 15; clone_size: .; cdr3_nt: TGTGCCAGCAGTTGGGCACTAGCGGCTCAAGAGACCCAGTACTTC; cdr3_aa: CASSWALAAQETQYF
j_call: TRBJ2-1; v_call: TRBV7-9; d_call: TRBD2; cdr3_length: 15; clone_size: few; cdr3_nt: TGTGCCAGCAGCTTACAAGGACTAGCCGTCAATGAGCAGTTCTTC; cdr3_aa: CASSLQGLAVNEQFF
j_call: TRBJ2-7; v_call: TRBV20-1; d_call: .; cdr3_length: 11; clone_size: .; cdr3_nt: TGCAGTCAGGGGGGAGTTGACGAGCAGTACTTC; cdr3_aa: CSQGGVDEQYF
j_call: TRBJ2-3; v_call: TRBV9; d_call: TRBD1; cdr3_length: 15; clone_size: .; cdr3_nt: TGTGCCAGCAGCATACGGACAGGGACAACAGATACGCAGTATTTT; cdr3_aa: CASSIRTGTTDTQYF
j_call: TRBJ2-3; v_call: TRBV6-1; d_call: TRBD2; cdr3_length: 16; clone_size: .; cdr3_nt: TGTGCCAGCAGTGAACCTGGGACTAGCGGGAGGGGTCCGCAGTATTTT; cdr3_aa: CASSEPGTSGRGPQYF
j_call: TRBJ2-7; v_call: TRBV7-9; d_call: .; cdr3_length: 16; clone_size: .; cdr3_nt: TGTGCCAGCAGCCCAATACTAGAAGCGACGGGGTACGAGCAGTACTTC; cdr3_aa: CASSPILEATGYEQYF
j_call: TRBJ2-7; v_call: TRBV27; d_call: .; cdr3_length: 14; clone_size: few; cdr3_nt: TGTGCCAGCAGTTTGAGCCGGGACTCCTACGAGCAGTACTTC; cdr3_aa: CASSLSRDSYEQYF
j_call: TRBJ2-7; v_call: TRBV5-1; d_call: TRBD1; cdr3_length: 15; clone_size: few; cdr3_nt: TGCGCCAGCAGCTTGGAGGGGACAGGGTTCAACGAGCAGTACTTC; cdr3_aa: CASSLEGTGFNEQYF
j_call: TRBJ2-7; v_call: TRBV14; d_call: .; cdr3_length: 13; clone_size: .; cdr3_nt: TGTGCCAGCAGCCAAGACTCCTTCTACGAGCAGTACTTC; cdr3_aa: CASSQDSFYEQYF
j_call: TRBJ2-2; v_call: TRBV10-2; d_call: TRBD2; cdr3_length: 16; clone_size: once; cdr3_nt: TGCGCCAGCAGAGAGACTAGCGGGAGTGGCACCGGGGGGCTGTTTTTT; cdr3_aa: CASRETSGSGTGGLFF
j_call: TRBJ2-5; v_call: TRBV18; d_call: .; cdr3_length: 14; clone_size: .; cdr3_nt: TGTGCCAGCTCACCACCTAGCGGCCAAGAGACCCAGTACTTC; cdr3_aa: CASSPPSGQETQYF
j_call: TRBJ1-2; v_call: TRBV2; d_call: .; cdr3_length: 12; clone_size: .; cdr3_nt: TGTGCCAGCAGTGACAGGGCGAAGGGCTACACCTTC; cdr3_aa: CASSDRAKGYTF
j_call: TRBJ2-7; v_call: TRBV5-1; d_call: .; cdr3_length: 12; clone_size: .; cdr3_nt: TGCGCCAGCAGCCCGGAGGGCTACGAGCAGTACTTC; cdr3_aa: CASSPEGYEQYF
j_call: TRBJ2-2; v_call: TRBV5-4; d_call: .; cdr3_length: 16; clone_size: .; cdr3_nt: TGTGCCAGCAGCCCGATCGACTACGCGAACACCGGGGAGCTGTTTTTT; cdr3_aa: CASSPIDYANTGELFF
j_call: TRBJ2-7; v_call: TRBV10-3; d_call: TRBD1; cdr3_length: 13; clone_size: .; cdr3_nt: TGTGCCACCGGACAGGGGGCCTCCTACGAGCAGTACTTC; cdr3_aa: CATGQGASYEQYF
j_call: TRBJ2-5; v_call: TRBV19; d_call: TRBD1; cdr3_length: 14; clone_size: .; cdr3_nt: TGTGCCAGTAAAAGGGACAGGGCTCAAGAGACCCAGTACTTC; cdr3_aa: CASKRDRAQETQYF
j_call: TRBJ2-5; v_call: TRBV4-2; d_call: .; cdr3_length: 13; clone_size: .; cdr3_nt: TGTGCCAGCAGCCGAGGGGGGGAAGAGACCCAGTACTTC; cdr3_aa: CASSRGGEETQYF
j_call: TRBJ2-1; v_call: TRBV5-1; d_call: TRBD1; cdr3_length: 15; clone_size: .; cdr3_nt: TGCGCCAGCAGCCTGGGACAGGGGAAATGGAATGAGCAGTTCTTC; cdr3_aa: CASSLGQGKWNEQFF
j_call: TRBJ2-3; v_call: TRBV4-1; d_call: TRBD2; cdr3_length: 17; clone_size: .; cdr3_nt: TGCGCCAGCAGCCAAGGGACCGGGCGGGGGGTTTCGAATACGCAGTATTTT; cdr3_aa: CASSQGTGRGVSNTQYF
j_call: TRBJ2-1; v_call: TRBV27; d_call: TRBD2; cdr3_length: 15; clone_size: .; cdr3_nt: TGTGCCAGCAGGGGGGGGACTTTGACAGTTAATGAGCAGTTCTTC; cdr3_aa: CASRGGTLTVNEQFF
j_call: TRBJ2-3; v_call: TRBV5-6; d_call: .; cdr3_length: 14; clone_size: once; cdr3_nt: TGTGCCAGCAGCTTTATGGACAGCTCAGATACGCAGTATTTT; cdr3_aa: CASSFMDSSDTQYF
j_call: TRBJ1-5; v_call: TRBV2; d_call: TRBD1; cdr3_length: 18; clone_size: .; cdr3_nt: TGTGCCAGCAGTTCACCGGGACAGGGAGGCTGGGGCAATCAGCCCCAGCATTTT; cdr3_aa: CASSSPGQGGWGNQPQHF
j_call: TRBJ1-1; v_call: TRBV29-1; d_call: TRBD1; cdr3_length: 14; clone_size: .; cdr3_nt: TGCAGCGTTGAAGAAGGACAGGGCGGGTTCGGCGCTTTCTTT; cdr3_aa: CSVEEGQGGFGAFF
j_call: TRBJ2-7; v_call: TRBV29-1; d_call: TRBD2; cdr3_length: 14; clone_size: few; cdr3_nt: TGCAGCGTGCAGACTAGCGGGAGTGTCTACGAGCAGTACTTC; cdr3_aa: CSVQTSGSVYEQYF
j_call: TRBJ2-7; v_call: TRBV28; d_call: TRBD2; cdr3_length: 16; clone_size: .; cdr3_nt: TGTGCCAGCAGTTTATCGGGGCGGGAGGGCGTATACGAGCAGTACTTC; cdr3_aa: CASSLSGREGVYEQYF
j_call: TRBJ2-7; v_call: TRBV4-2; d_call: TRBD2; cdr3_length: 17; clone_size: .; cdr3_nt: TGTGCCAGCAGCCCCCTGGGGGGTGCGGGAGGTTCCTACGAGCAGTACTTC; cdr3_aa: CASSPLGGAGGSYEQYF
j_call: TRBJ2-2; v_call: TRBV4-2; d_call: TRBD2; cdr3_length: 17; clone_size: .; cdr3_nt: TGTGCCAGCAGCCAAGCGGGCGAACTAGCGGGATCCGGGGAGCTGTTTTTT; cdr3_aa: CASSQAGELAGSGELFF
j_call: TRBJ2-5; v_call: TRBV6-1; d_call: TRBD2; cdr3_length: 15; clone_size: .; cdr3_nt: TGTGCCAGCCCCCCGGGACTAGCGGTACAAGAGACCCAGTACTTC; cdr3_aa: CASPPGLAVQETQYF
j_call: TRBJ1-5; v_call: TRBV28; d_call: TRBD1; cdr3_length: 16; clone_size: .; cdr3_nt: TGTGCCAGCGCTGGACAGGGGAGGGGCCATGGTCAGCCCCAGCATTTT; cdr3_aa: CASAGQGRGHGQPQHF